The 26 T cell receptor beta chains listed next were all sequenced from one sample in a study of CD8 T cells in Susac syndrome. RNA amounts of about 0.45 to 1 ug underwent reverse transcription with random hexamers. TCRdb ran MiXCR on the immunoSEQ multiplex PCR reads and lists one entry per CDR3 protein. Among about 440,000 distinct CDR3 sequences listed, 75% to 90% were seen once. The sequencing sample was made of CD8+ T cells from PBMCs. The receptor source for this set is a human donor with multiple sclerosis.

The V gene is TRBV20-1, the J gene TRBJ1-2, with D possibly being TRBD1 (6 bases). The CDR3 extends over 15 amino acids. The ends were cut back, 0 bases at V and 4 bases at J, with 15 bases in the middle. CDR1 is DFQATT, CDR2 SNEGSKA, per germline (reference sequence). CDR3 nucleotides: TGCAGTGCTAGAGATATTGGGGGCGCACGCTATGGCTACACCTTC. Translation: CSARDIGGARYGYTF.

In the case of this clonotype: As the CDR3 is not closed by the conserved phenylalanine or tryptophan, this likely results from a read error. The genes are TRBV4-1 and TRBJ1-6; the D is unclear. Germline values: CDR1 MGHRA, CDR2 YSYEKL. The CDR3 consists of 16 residues. The V end lost 6 bases, the J end lost 4 bases, and 16 bases lay between the germline ends. The DNA for the CDR3 is TGCGCCAGCAGGCAAAACATCCAGCTTTATAATTCACCCCTCCACTCT. Translating it yields CASRQNIQLYNSPLHS.

A few counts support this clonotype. This chain links TRBV28 with TRBJ2-1; a weak D match, TRBD2 (5 bases). CDR1 is MDHEN, CDR2 SYDVKM, per germline. The V gene lost 6 bases and the J gene lost 0 bases, with 6 bases spanning the gap. The CDR3 covers 13 residues. CDR3 DNA: TGTGCCAGCAGGGGAGACTCCTACAATGAGCAGTTCTTC. Protein product: CASRGDSYNEQFF. Drawing the rest from reference TRBV28 and TRBJ2-1, the complete variable domain is DVKVTQSSRYLVKRTGEKVFLECVQDMDHENMFWYRQDPGLGLRLIYFSYDVKMKEKGDIPEGYSVSREKKERFSLILESASTNQTSMYLCASRGDSYNEQFFGPGTRLTVL.

On this clonotype itself: Mismatch with germline at one junction end may stem from a read error. This chain uses TRBV30 with TRBJ1-4; the D is unclear. The CDR3 consists of 15 residues. Germline lookup yields CDR1 GTSNPN and CDR2 SVGIG (reference sequence). In DNA, the CDR3 is TGTGCCTGGAGACCGGGCATCGGCGGGAGTGAAAGACTGTTTTTT. As protein: CAWRPGIGGSERLFF.

The chain uses TRBV5-1 and TRBJ2-5, with TRBD1 as a possible D gene (6 bases). There are 14 residues in the CDR3. Trimming cost V 4 bases and J 2 bases, with 12 bases left between them. Germline lookup yields CDR1 SGHRS and CDR2 YFSETQ. In nucleotides, the CDR3 is TGCGCCAGCAGCATGACGGACAGACAAGAGACCCAGTACTTC. It yields the protein CASSMTDRQETQYF.

As DNA, the CDR3 is TGTGCCAGCAGCTCATTGTCACTAGCGGGGGGTCTCTACAATGAGCAGTTCTTC. Its translation: CASSSLSLAGGLYNEQFF. This chain joins TRBV5-6 and TRBJ2-1; TRBD2 matches 12 bases. This CDR3 spans 18 amino acids. J gave up 3 bases and V 3 bases, and 10 bases lay outside the gene matches. Germline loops: CDR1 SGHDT, CDR2 YYEEEE.

V and J are TRBV4-1 and TRBJ2-3; D is undetermined. Germline V gives CDR1 MGHRA, CDR2 YSYEKL. V lost 4 bases to trimming and J lost 0 bases, with 14 bases between them. The CDR3 spans 16 residues. DNA of the CDR3: TGCGCCAGCAGCCCCAACCCGTATTCTAGCACAGATACGCAGTATTTT. Translated: CASSPNPYSSTDTQYF.

The chain joins TRBV27 to TRBJ1-5; D is undetermined. Germline V gives CDR1 MNHEY, CDR2 SMNVEV (reference sequence). Trimming cost V 5 bases and J 0 bases, with 8 bases left between them. The CDR3 has 14 amino acids. The CDR3 nucleotides read TGTGCCAGCAGTACCTTCCTTAGCAATCAGCCCCAGCATTTT. The encoded protein is CASSTFLSNQPQHF.

Only one count was recorded for this clonotype. The rearrangement uses TRBV4-1 and TRBJ2-1; D gene unclear. V was shortened by 0 bases and J by 4 bases, with 16 bases between the two germline ends. CDR3 length: 17 amino acids. The V gene's germline CDR1 is MGHRA and CDR2 YSYEKL. The CDR3 loop is CASSQDPSAIPYNEQFF. The CDR3 DNA follows: TGCGCCAGCAGCCAAGATCCGAGCGCAATTCCGTACAATGAGCAGTTCTTC.

This rearrangement joins TRBV12-3 or TRBV12-4 to TRBJ1-2; TRBD1 might be the D (5 bases). Trimming took 7 bases from V and 4 from J, leaving 13 bases between them. This CDR3 contains 13 residues. In nucleotides, the CDR3 is TGTGCCAGCACCCCGGGACGGATCTATGGCTACACCTTC. Its translation: CASTPGRIYGYTF.

The V call is TRBV24-1, the J call TRBJ2-1; D gene unclear. This CDR3 has 15 amino acids. CDR1 and CDR2 from the germline V gene are KGHDR and SFDVKD. Between the trimmed V and J ends, which lost 5 bases and 2 bases, there was a span of 12 bases. The chain's CDR3 is CATSGASEPYNEQFF. CDR3 sequence (DNA): TGTGCCACCAGTGGGGCCAGCGAGCCCTACAATGAGCAGTTCTTC.

This chain links TRBV6-5 with TRBJ2-7; D not certain. Germline V gives CDR1 MNHEY, CDR2 SVGAGI. CDR3 length equals 13 residues. V lost 6 bases, J lost 3 bases, and 12 bases lay in between. As DNA, the CDR3 is TGTGCCAGCAGCCACCCTAGTGACTACGAGCAGTACTTC. This sequence encodes CASSHPSDYEQYF.

V is TRBV27 and J is TRBJ2-7; D is possibly TRBD2 (7 bases). The CDR3 extends over 15 amino acids. Germline CDR1 MNHEY, CDR2 SMNVEV (reference sequence). Trimming took off 6 bases at V and 2 bases at J, with 17 bases between the two ends. The CDR3 here is CASSFSGGLPYEQYF. The CDR3 DNA follows: TGTGCCAGCAGCTTTTCGGGGGGCCTCCCCTACGAGCAGTACTTC.

V is TRBV11-2 and J is TRBJ1-2; 7 bases are shared with TRBD1. J was trimmed by 7 bases and V by 1 base; bases with no gene match: 0. CDR1 and CDR2 (germline): SGHAT, FQNNGV. The CDR3 is made up of 12 amino acids. CDR3 sequence: CASSLGQGGYTF. CDR3 nucleotide sequence: TGTGCCAGCAGCTTAGGACAGGGTGGCTACACCTTC.

The chain uses TRBV30 and TRBJ1-6, with no clear D. The germline V gene encodes CDR1 GTSNPN and CDR2 SVGIG (reference sequence). With 0 bases removed from V and 9 bases from J, the gap between germline ends came to 6 bases. CDR3 length: 12 amino acids. This CDR3 is CAWSVLGSPLHF. For the CDR3, the DNA is TGTGCCTGGAGTGTACTCGGTTCACCCCTCCACTTT.

This rearrangement joins TRBV27 to TRBJ1-1; no definite D call. Trimming took 4 bases from V and 1 from J, leaving 7 bases between them. Germline CDR1 reads MNHEY; CDR2 reads SMNVEV (reference sequence). This CDR3 is built from 13 residues. CDR3: CASSSGQNTEAFF. The CDR3 DNA reads as TGTGCCAGCAGTTCCGGCCAGAACACTGAAGCTTTCTTT.

The chain carries TRBV29-1 and TRBJ2-1, with D unclear. Germline V gene data show CDR1 as SQVTM and CDR2 as ANQGSEA. The CDR3 runs to 15 residues. V was trimmed by 3 bases and J by 4 bases, leaving 16 bases between them. CDR3 in amino acids: CSVDGWYSPYNEQFF. CDR3 in DNA: TGCAGCGTTGACGGGTGGTATAGCCCTTACAATGAGCAGTTCTTC.

The chain recombines TRBV9 with TRBJ1-1, with a tentative D call TRBD1 (6 bases). Germline CDR1 reads SGDLS; CDR2 reads YYNGEE. The CDR3 sequence is 16 residues long. The V and J ends lost 0 bases and 4 bases respectively, with 16 bases between them. This CDR3 reads CASSVDPHQGSTEAFF. The CDR3 DNA is TGTGCCAGCAGCGTAGACCCCCATCAGGGGAGCACTGAAGCTTTCTTT.

The genes are TRBV27 and TRBJ1-1, with D possibly TRBD1 on 5 matching bases. Trimming removed 1 base from V and 6 bases from J, with 12 bases in between. The germline V gene encodes CDR1 MNHEY and CDR2 SMNVEV (reference sequence). This CDR3 has 14 amino acids. The CDR3 here is CASSLFGGGSEAFF. Written as DNA, the CDR3 is TGTGCCAGCAGTTTATTTGGGGGAGGGTCTGAAGCTTTCTTT.

The CDR3 loop is CASSYSGPVGQPQHF. The CDR3, as DNA: TGTGCCAGCAGTTACTCCGGGCCGGTGGGTCAGCCCCAGCATTTT. V is TRBV6-5 and J is TRBJ1-5; no definite D call. The CDR3 extends over 15 amino acids. The V gene's germline CDR1 is MNHEY and CDR2 SVGAGI. Trimming pared 0 bases from V and 6 bases from J, leaving 12 bases between.

The rearrangement uses TRBV7-9 and TRBJ2-7; TRBD2 matches 10 bases. The V gene end was trimmed by 5 bases and the J gene end by 2 bases; junction bases not matched to a gene: 12. The CDR3 consists of 17 residues. Germline V lookup: CDR1 SEHNR, CDR2 FQNEAQ (reference sequence). CDR3 loop: CASSHKRGLAEPYEQYF. As DNA, the CDR3 is TGTGCCAGCAGCCATAAAAGAGGACTAGCGGAACCCTACGAGCAGTACTTC.

The V call is TRBV6-5, the J call TRBJ2-2; D unresolved. With 6 bases removed from V and 6 bases from J, the gap between germline ends came to 5 bases. Germline CDR1 is MNHEY and CDR2 is SVGAGI. This CDR3 is 11 amino acids long. CDR3 amino acids: CASRLSGELFF. The CDR3 nucleotides read TGTGCCAGCAGACTATCCGGGGAGCTGTTTTTT.

The J gene is TRBJ1-5, the V gene TRBV10-3; D remains unclear. Trimming removed 10 bases from V and 0 bases from J, with 10 bases in between. The CDR3 covers 13 residues. Per germline, CDR1 ENHRY and CDR2 SYGVKD. The CDR3 nucleotides read TGTGCCACACGACTGAATAGCAATCAGCCCCAGCATTTT. Translated: CATRLNSNQPQHF.

As for this clonotype: One end of the junction fails to match germline, which may point to a read error. The genes are TRBV7-6 and TRBJ2-7; TRBD2 agrees at 8 bases. Germline CDR1 SGHVS, CDR2 FNYEAQ. This CDR3 is 14 amino acids long. The DNA of the CDR3 is TGTGCCAGCAGTTACAGCGGGAGTGGATACGTGCAGTACTTC. As protein: CASSYSGSGYVQYF.

The gene calls are TRBV2 and TRBJ2-1; D is uncertain. Germline CDR1 SNHLY, CDR2 FYNNEI. The length of the CDR3 is 12 residues. Trimming cost V 7 bases and J 10 bases, with 14 bases left between them. CDR3 nucleotides: TGTGCCAGCATGGGGTGGATGTCAGAGCAGTTCTTC. It encodes CASMGWMSEQFF.

The chain is built from TRBV4-1 and TRBJ2-1, with D unclear. Germline V gene lookup returns CDR1 MGHRA and CDR2 YSYEKL. The CDR3 sequence is 12 residues long. V was cut by 3 bases and J by 6 bases, with 6 bases left in between. Written as DNA, the CDR3 is TGCGCCAGCAGCCAGTCTGGCAATGAGCAGTTCTTC. Amino acids: CASSQSGNEQFF.